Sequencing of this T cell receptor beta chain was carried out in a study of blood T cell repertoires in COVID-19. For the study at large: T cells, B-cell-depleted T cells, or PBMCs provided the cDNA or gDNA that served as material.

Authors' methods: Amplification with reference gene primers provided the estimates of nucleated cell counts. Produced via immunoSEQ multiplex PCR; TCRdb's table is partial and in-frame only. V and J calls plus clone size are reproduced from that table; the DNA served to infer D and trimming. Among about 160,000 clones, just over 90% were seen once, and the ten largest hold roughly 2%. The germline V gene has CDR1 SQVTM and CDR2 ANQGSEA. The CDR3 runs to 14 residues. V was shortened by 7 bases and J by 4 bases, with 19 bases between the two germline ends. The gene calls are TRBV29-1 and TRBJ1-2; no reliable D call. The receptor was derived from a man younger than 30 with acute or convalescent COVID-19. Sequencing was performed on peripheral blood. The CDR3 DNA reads TGCAGCGCCAAGCGGGCGGAAGGCCTCTATGGCTACACCTTC. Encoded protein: CSAKRAEGLYGYTF.